The 25 T cell receptor beta chains below were found in one sample sequenced in a study of response to subunit inactivated influenza vaccine. TCRdb re-called the RT-PCR reads with MiXCR, one entry per CDR3 protein. The data show about 620,000 distinct CDR3 sequences, with approximately 12% seen just once and roughly a tenth held by the top ten. Here the sequenced sample was PBMCs from blood, taken on the day of vaccination. The receptors here all came from a man aged 50 to 59 who received an inactivated influenza vaccine.

This clonotype has more than one count but fewer than ten. J is TRBJ2-7 and V is TRBV5-1, with D tentatively TRBD1 (5 bases). The germline V and J ends were trimmed by 0 bases and 0 bases, with 10 bases remaining between them. This CDR3 is built from 15 residues. Per the germline V gene, CDR1 is SGHRS and CDR2 is YFSETQ. CDR3: CASSLEPQGSYEQYF. In DNA, the CDR3 is TGCGCCAGCAGCTTGGAACCGCAGGGCTCCTACGAGCAGTACTTC. Based on the CDR3 plus reference TRBV5-1 and TRBJ2-7, the full variable domain is KAGVTQTPRYLIKTRGQQVTLSCSPISGHRSVSWYQQTPGQGLQFLFEYFSETQRNKGNFPGRFSGRQFSNSRSEMNVSTLELGDSALYLCASSLEPQGSYEQYFGPGTRLTVT.

This clonotype has only a few counts. The chain uses TRBV7-8 and TRBJ1-5; 9 bases are a match to TRBD1. Per germline, CDR1 SGHVS and CDR2 FQNEAQ. V gave up 5 bases and J gave up 4 bases; unmatched junction bases: 9. CDR3 length equals 16 residues. The CDR3 DNA sequence: TGTGCCAGCAGCCCCTACGGGACAGGGCCTAATCAGCCCCAGCATTTT. Its translation is CASSPYGTGPNQPQHF.

V gene TRBV10-3 combines with J gene TRBJ2-7; D ambiguous. The CDR3 spans 12 residues. With 3 bases removed from V and 2 bases from J, the gap between germline ends came to 5 bases. Germline values: CDR1 ENHRY, CDR2 SYGVKD. CDR3 nucleotide sequence: TGTGCCATCAGTGACAGCCCCTACGAGCAGTACTTC. This gives the protein CAISDSPYEQYF.

V gene TRBV5-1 combines with J gene TRBJ2-1; D might be TRBD1 (6 bases). Germline CDR1 reads SGHRS; CDR2 reads YFSETQ. CDR3 length: 14 amino acids. Trimming removed 3 bases from V and 8 bases from J, with 15 bases in between. The CDR3 sequence: CASSSEGGRDEQFF. For the CDR3, the DNA is TGCGCCAGCAGCTCTGAAGGGGGTCGGGATGAGCAGTTCTTC.

This clonotype was recorded many times. The chain joins TRBV5-1 to TRBJ2-7, with D unclear. The CDR3 consists of 14 residues. V lost 4 bases and J 5 bases, leaving 16 bases between the germline ends. CDR1 and CDR2 (germline): SGHRS, YFSETQ. Here the CDR3 DNA reads TGCGCCAGCAGCAGTGACATCCCCCCTCACGAGCAGTACTTC. Amino acid sequence: CASSSDIPPHEQYF.

To note about this clonotype: No conserved phenylalanine or tryptophan ends this CDR3, so it is likely a read error. This chain links TRBV12-3 or TRBV12-4 with TRBJ2-5; no reliable D call. V lost 3 bases, J lost 3 bases, and 2 bases lay in between. This CDR3 has 11 residues. CDR3: CASSLKETQYL. CDR3 in DNA: TGTGCCAGCAGTTTGAAAGAGACCCAGTACCTC.

This chain links TRBV29-1 with TRBJ2-3; D may be TRBD1 (7 bases). This CDR3 comprises 13 residues. CDR1 and CDR2 from the germline V gene are SQVTM and ANQGSEA. Trimming removed 3 bases at V and 5 bases at J, with 12 bases between. Here the CDR3 DNA reads TGCAGCGTTGAGAGGAGGGGGCAAGATACGCAGTATTTT. Its protein product is CSVERRGQDTQYF.

The chain joins TRBV24-1 to TRBJ2-3; 12 nucleotides line up with TRBD2. The V gene end was trimmed by 3 bases and the J gene end by 0 bases; junction bases not matched to a gene: 9. Germline values: CDR1 KGHDR, CDR2 SFDVKD. This CDR3 spans 19 amino acids. The CDR3 sequence is CATSDELAGGRASTDTQYF. The CDR3 nucleotides read TGTGCCACCAGTGATGAACTAGCGGGGGGCCGTGCTAGCACAGATACGCAGTATTTT.

This sequence joins TRBV5-1 and TRBJ1-1; TRBD1 agrees at 11 bases. CDR3 length: 15 residues. Trimming removed 4 bases from V and 5 bases from J; junction bases left unmatched: 7. Looked up from germline, CDR1 is SGHRS and CDR2 is YFSETQ. CDR3 DNA sequence: TGCGCCAGCAGCCGGACAGGGGGCGCGGGGACTGAAGCTTTCTTT. Amino acid sequence: CASSRTGGAGTEAFF.

This clonotype has at least ten counts. The chain combines TRBV5-1 with TRBJ2-3; D is unclear. This CDR3 comprises 16 residues. Germline V lookup: CDR1 SGHRS, CDR2 YFSETQ. Trimming pared 1 base from V and 2 bases from J, leaving 14 bases between. In DNA form, the CDR3 reads TGCGCCAGCAGCTTGAGGGCCCGAGGTCCCACAGATACGCAGTATTTT. Encoded protein: CASSLRARGPTDTQYF.

This clonotype was recorded many times. The chain employs TRBV6-1 and TRBJ1-1, with D unresolved. Germline V CDR1 and CDR2: MNHNS, SASEGT. With 5 bases removed from V and 4 bases from J, the gap between germline ends came to 11 bases. CDR3 length: 13 amino acids. Here the CDR3 reads CASSPRESTEAFF. CDR3 DNA: TGTGCCAGCAGTCCAAGGGAGAGCACTGAAGCTTTCTTT.

This clonotype was recorded many times. V gene TRBV12-3 or TRBV12-4 combines with J gene TRBJ2-5, with D perhaps matching TRBD1 (5 bases). V lost 3 bases and J lost 2, with 7 bases in between. The CDR3 covers 13 residues. The CDR3 loop is CASSLTAQETQYF. The CDR3 nucleotides read TGTGCCAGCAGTTTGACAGCACAAGAGACCCAGTACTTC.

The chain couples TRBV11-2 to TRBJ2-3; 11 bases are a match to TRBD2. The germline gives CDR1 SGHAT, CDR2 FQNNGV. This CDR3 spans 17 amino acids. V gave up 0 bases and J gave up 4 bases; unmatched junction bases: 6. CDR3 region: CASSLETSGGPSDTQYF. In DNA form, the CDR3 reads TGTGCCAGCAGCTTAGAAACTAGCGGGGGACCCTCAGATACGCAGTATTTT.

This clonotype was observed a few times. The chain employs TRBV20-1 and TRBJ2-4; D is ambiguous. This CDR3 comprises 12 residues. Trimming removed 6 bases at V and 5 bases at J, with 11 bases between. Germline-derived CDR1 and CDR2 are DFQATT and SNEGSKA (reference sequence). CDR3 loop: CSAKPSENIQYF. CDR3 bases: TGCAGTGCCAAGCCGTCAGAAAACATTCAGTACTTC.

The CDR3 nucleotides read TGTGCCAGCCGAGCGGAGCTTCATGAAAAACTGTTTTTT. This translates into CASRAELHEKLFF. The chain combines TRBV11-2 with TRBJ1-4, with D unclear. The germline CDR1 and CDR2 sequences are SGHAT and FQNNGV. Trimming took off 8 bases at V and 6 bases at J, with 13 bases between the two ends. The CDR3 is made up of 13 amino acids. Looking up the rest from reference TRBV11-2 and TRBJ1-4 gives the full variable domain: EAGVAQSPRYKIIEKRQSVAFWCNPISGHATLYWYQQILGQGPKLLIQFQNNGVVDDSQLPKDRFSAERLKGVDSTLKIQPAKLEDSAVYLCASRAELHEKLFFGSGTQLSVL.

This clonotype was detected a few times. This chain links TRBV12-3 or TRBV12-4 with TRBJ1-4, with D unclear. CDR3 length equals 13 residues. Trimming stripped 0 bases from V and 13 bases from J, with 12 bases between. CDR3 amino acids: CASSLAGMSGLFF. In nucleotides, the CDR3 is TGTGCCAGCAGTTTAGCGGGGATGTCGGGACTGTTTTTT.

This clonotype came up a few times. V is TRBV13 and J is TRBJ2-5; D might be TRBD2 (6 bases). Trimming cost V 4 bases and J 2 bases, with 11 bases left between them. The CDR3 length is 14 residues. Germline V CDR1 and CDR2: PRHDT, FYEKMQ (reference sequence). The CDR3 here is CASSSPGLQETQYF. In DNA form, the CDR3 reads TGTGCCAGCAGCTCACCGGGACTTCAAGAGACCCAGTACTTC.

V usage is TRBV7-2 and J usage is TRBJ2-1; D may be TRBD1 or TRBD2 (6 bases each). The CDR3 contains 15 residues. Per germline, CDR1 SGHTA and CDR2 FQGNSA. Trimming pared 4 bases from V and 7 bases from J, leaving 17 bases between. The CDR3 bases are TGTGCCAGCAGCTCACAGGGAGGTTTAGGGAATGAGCAGTTCTTC. This gives the protein CASSSQGGLGNEQFF.

This chain uses TRBV7-6 with TRBJ2-7; D is uncertain. The CDR3 runs to 13 residues. The ends were cut back, 5 bases at V and 2 bases at J, with 10 bases in the middle. CDR1 SGHVS and CDR2 FNYEAQ come from the germline V gene. The CDR3 loop reads CASSPDVTYEQYF. The DNA of the CDR3 is TGTGCCAGCAGCCCGGACGTAACCTACGAGCAGTACTTC.

This clonotype was found a few times. The genes are TRBV19 and TRBJ1-5; a weak D match, TRBD1 (6 bases). Trimming took off 1 base at V and 2 bases at J, with 12 bases between the two ends. The germline V gene encodes CDR1 LNHDA and CDR2 SQIVND (reference sequence). CDR3 length: 16 residues. DNA of the CDR3: TGTGCCAGTAGTATAGGTGGGGGGCTCGGCAATCAGCCCCAGCATTTT. Its protein is CASSIGGGLGNQPQHF.

This clonotype turned up a few times. This chain joins TRBV7-2 and TRBJ2-1; D is possibly TRBD1 (6 bases). The V gene lost 6 bases and the J gene lost 3 bases, with 18 bases spanning the gap. Looked up from germline, CDR1 is SGHTA and CDR2 is FQGNSA. The CDR3 loop spans 16 amino acids. The CDR3 reads CASSPDVGTLYNEQFF. The CDR3 coding sequence is TGTGCCAGCAGTCCAGATGTGGGGACACTCTACAATGAGCAGTTCTTC.

This clonotype was picked up a small number of times. The chain combines TRBV7-8 with TRBJ2-7, with D possibly TRBD1 on 5 matching bases. The ends were cut back, 1 base at V and 7 bases at J, with 11 bases in the middle. The CDR3 has 13 residues. Per the germline V gene, CDR1 is SGHVS and CDR2 is FQNEAQ. The CDR3 coding sequence is TGTGCCAGCAGCTTAGGGGGCTCGCGGGAGCAGTACTTC. Protein: CASSLGGSREQYF.

The gene calls are TRBV2 and TRBJ2-5; no firm D call. The CDR3 extends over 14 amino acids. The germline gives CDR1 SNHLY, CDR2 FYNNEI. V dropped 3 bases and J dropped 5 bases, with 13 bases sitting between them. CDR3 residues: CASSDPPSSETQYF. In nucleotides, the CDR3 is TGTGCCAGCAGTGATCCTCCCTCGTCGGAGACCCAGTACTTC.

This clonotype has just a few counts. This chain links TRBV6-2 or TRBV6-3 with TRBJ2-3; the D is unclear. The germline V gene has CDR1 MNHEY and CDR2 SVGEGT. V was trimmed by 7 bases and J by 2 bases, leaving 13 bases between them. The length of the CDR3 is 14 residues. The CDR3 reads CASTQHRFTDTQYF. CDR3 DNA: TGTGCCAGCACTCAGCACCGTTTCACAGATACGCAGTATTTT.

The rearrangement uses TRBV2 and TRBJ2-1; D is perhaps TRBD1 (6 bases). Germline loops: CDR1 SNHLY, CDR2 FYNNEI. V shed 3 bases and J shed 5 bases, with 17 bases lying between them. This CDR3 has 16 amino acids. In DNA, the CDR3 is TGTGCCAGCAGTGAGCGGTCCATAAGGGGGAACAATGAGCAGTTCTTC. This encodes CASSERSIRGNNEQFF.